One T cell receptor beta chain is described in this entry. Its recognized antigen is unknown. Per-base quality was not reported, and no clone a single base away is much larger than it. The data originate from a study of regulatory T cells in long-lasting Graves disease (dated by TCRdb to about 2021). In terms of the full investigation: Persistent Graves' disease was defined as persistently positive TSH receptor autoantibodies together with antithyroid drug treatment for over 5 years. The study was conducted in China and was registered as a clinical trial. Persistent Graves' disease patients were compared with newly diagnosed Graves' disease patients by peripheral blood TCR sequencing and RNA sequencing. TCR sequencing covered approximately 13 persistent and roughly 20 newly diagnosed Graves' disease patients, around 33 samples in total. Antithyroid drugs had been taken for 10 to 13 years on average by persistent Graves' disease patients in the clinical cohort.

In the paper's terms, the time point label means: persistent/refractory GD, antithyroid drugs over 5 years with positive TRAb. For both TCR sequencing and RNA sequencing, RNA was extracted from PBMCs in TRIzol. The diagnosis of Graves' disease followed American Thyroid Association guidelines. Recruitment of patients was carried out at an endocrinology department in Xi'an, China. Each patient gave 8.5 to 9.5 milliliters of peripheral blood, collected in an EDTA anticoagulant tube. Ficoll Paque Plus density gradient separation was used to isolate PBMCs, and no additional T cell sorting was done. An Agilent 2100 Bioanalyzer and agarose gel were used to assess RNA quality, and a NanoDrop 2000 was used to measure RNA concentration. Libraries came from multiplex PCR. The data were produced on an Illumina HiSeq 4000. TCR beta libraries were built with iRepertoire HTBI primers and Arm-PCR amplification of CDR3 regions. Before sequencing, the PCR products went through gel purification. Turning to the authors' computational methods: Gene usage analysis of CDR3 amino acid clonotypes used the approximately 56 TRBV and about 15 TRBJ segments found across samples. Filtered high-quality paired reads were merged into contigs using COPE and FqMerger. BLAST was used to align contigs to the IMGT TRBV, TRBD and TRBJ reference genes, and CDR3 was defined following IMGT. Any clonotype with a frequency above 0.1% was classified as a highly expanded clone. Shannon entropy was used to measure repertoire diversity, and the Gini coefficient was used to measure V-J evenness. A clonotype was considered public if more than one individual shared it. The raw public reads went through TCRdb reprocessing: fastp at Q25, MiXCR clone calling, in-frame beta chains kept. Merged by CDR3 protein, the rows form single entries marked with the most common genes and DNA. What appears here as the V and J calls and clone size reflects TCRdb's work, not the paper's. The sample has nearly 350,000 distinct CDR3 sequences on record, roughly 21% of them singletons. Clones ranked in the top ten supply 29% of the sample.

On the study overall, not on this receptor specifically: Because the primary lesion, thyroid tissue, could not be accessed, the study looked at peripheral blood alone. Lower TCR Shannon entropy and fewer highly expanded clones were observed in persistent Graves' disease patients than in newly diagnosed patients, which suggested clonal expansion. Only the TCR beta chain was sequenced and analyzed. Persistent patients shared more public clonotypes among themselves (over 2,500) than newly diagnosed patients did (approximately 870). As a limitation, the authors acknowledged that the small sample size may reduce accuracy. Preferential use of TRBV28, TRBJ1-2 and TRBJ2-5 was observed in persistent disease, whereas TRBV20-1 and TRBJ2-1 were favored in newly diagnosed disease.

Trimming accounts for 5 bases at V and 5 bases at J, while the number of junction bases matched to no gene is 7. As encoded in the germline V gene (reference sequence), CDR1 is DFQATT while CDR2 is SNEGSKA. From the cysteine up to the phenylalanine, the CDR3 has a length of 13 residues. Just CDR3 DNA is preserved here, 39 bases in frame from base 1. The chain is encoded by TRBV20-1 joined to TRBJ2-5; 8 of the junction bases match TRBD1. The sequenced sample was peripheral blood mononuclear cells (PBMCs), obtained when the disease was refractory, from a patient treated with antithyroid drugs. The clonotype was recovered from a female donor with Graves disease. The CDR3 is CSAPDRGRETQYF. At the DNA level, the sequence is TGCAGTGCTCCAGACAGGGGCCGGGAGACCCAGTACTTC.